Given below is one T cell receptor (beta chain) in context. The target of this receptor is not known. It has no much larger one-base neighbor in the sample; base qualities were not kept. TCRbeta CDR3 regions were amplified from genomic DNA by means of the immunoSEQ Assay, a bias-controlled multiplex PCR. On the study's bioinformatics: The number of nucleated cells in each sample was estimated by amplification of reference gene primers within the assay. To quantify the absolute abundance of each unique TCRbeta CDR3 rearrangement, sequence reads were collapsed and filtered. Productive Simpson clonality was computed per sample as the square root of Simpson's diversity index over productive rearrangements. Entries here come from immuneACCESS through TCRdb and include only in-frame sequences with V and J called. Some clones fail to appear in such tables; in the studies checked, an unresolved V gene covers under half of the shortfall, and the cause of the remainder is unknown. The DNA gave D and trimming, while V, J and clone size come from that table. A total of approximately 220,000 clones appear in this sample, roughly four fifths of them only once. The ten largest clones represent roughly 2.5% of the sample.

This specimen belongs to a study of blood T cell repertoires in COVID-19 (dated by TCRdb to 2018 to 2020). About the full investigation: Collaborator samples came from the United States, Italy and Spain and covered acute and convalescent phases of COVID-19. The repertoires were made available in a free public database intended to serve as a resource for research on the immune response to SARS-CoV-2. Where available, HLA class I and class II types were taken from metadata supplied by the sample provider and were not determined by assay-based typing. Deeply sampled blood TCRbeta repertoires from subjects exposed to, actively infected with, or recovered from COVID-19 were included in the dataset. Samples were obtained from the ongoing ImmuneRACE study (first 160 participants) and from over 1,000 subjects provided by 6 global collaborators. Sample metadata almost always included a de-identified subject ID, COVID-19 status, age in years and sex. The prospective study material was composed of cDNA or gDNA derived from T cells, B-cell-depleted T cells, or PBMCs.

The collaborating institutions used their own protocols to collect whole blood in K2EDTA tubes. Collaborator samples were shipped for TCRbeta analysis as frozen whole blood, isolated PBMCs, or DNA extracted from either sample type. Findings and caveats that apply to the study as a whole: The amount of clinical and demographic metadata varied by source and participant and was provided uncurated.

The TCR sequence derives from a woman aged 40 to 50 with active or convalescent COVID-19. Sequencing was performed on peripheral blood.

The nucleotide sequence is TGTGCCAGCAGTTTATCCGGAGCCTACGAGCAGTACTTC. It encodes CASSLSGAYEQYF. The chain uses TRBV27 and TRBJ2-7; the D gene identity is not certain. V sheds 0 bases and J sheds 2 bases, leaving 5 bases between their ends. The CDR3 numbers 13 residues from cysteine through phenylalanine. Here the CDR3 DNA is all that survives: 39 bases in frame from base 1. From the germline V gene (reference sequence), CDR1 is MNHEY and CDR2 is SMNVEV.